This TCR beta chain appears in the sequencing data of a study of identical twins. Findings and limits, study-wide: Twins' excess sharing was less marked for out-of-frame beta sequences. Within cord blood, abundant beta clonotypes carried fewer insertions, but memory repertoires showed no such trend.

Concerning this clonotype: Its antigen is currently unknown.

Template switching introduced a universal primer site, and the cDNA bore unique molecular identifiers. TCRdb itself ran the 5' RACE reads through MiXCR, one entry per CDR3 protein. The top ten clones hold around 5.4% of a sample with approximately 220,000 distinct CDR3 sequences, approximately 7.9% of them seen once. Trimming took off 4 bases at V and 6 bases at J, with 21 bases between the two ends. Germline assignment: CDR1 SNHLY and CDR2 FYNNEI. CDR3 length equals 16 residues. The same data also went into a second study, on yellow fever vaccine responses in identical twins.

The receptor was isolated from a woman aged 18 to 35 in good health. Material for sequencing was CD8+ T cells sorted from blood. The genes are TRBV2 and TRBJ1-1; D uncertain. The CDR3 spells CASSGTRDRPNAEAFF. DNA for the CDR3: TGTGCCAGCAGTGGTACTCGGGATCGGCCTAACGCTGAAGCTTTCTTT.